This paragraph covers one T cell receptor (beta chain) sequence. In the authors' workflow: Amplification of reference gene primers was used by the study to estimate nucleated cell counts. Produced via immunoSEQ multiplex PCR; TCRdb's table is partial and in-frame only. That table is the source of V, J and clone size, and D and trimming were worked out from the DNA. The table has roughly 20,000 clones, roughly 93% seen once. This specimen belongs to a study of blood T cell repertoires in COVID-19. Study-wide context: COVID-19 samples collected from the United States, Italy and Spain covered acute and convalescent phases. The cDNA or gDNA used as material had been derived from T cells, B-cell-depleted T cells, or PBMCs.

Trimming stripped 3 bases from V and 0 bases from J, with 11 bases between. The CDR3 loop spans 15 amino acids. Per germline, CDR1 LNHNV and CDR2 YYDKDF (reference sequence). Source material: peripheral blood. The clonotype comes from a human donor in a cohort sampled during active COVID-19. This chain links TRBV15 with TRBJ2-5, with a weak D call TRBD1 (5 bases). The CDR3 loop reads CATSRSDSYQETQYF. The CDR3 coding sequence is TGTGCCACCAGCAGGTCTGACAGTTACCAAGAGACCCAGTACTTC.